These 10 T cell receptor beta chains came from one sample sequenced in a study of cytomegalovirus exposure and HLA in healthy donors. Primers: 60 Vbeta forward and 13 Jbeta reverse. The assay was immunoSEQ multiplex PCR, and TCRdb's table has in-frame clones only and misses some. The data show under 150,000 clones, 65% to 90% seen once. Material: PBMCs. The source of these receptors is a male donor in good health and CMV-seropositive.

The CDR3 region has the DNA TGTGCCAGCAGCATGGGACTAGCGGAGTTCAAATATTTT. Its protein is CASSMGLAEFKYF. The chain couples TRBV11-2 to TRBJ2-3; 11 bases are shared with TRBD2. The CDR3 loop spans 13 amino acids. Germline V gene data show CDR1 as SGHAT and CDR2 as FQNNGV. Trimming removed 5 bases from V and 15 bases from J; junction bases left unmatched: 10. The full variable domain, rest sourced from reference TRBV11-2 and TRBJ2-3, is EAGVAQSPRYKIIEKRQSVAFWCNPISGHATLYWYQQILGQGPKLLIQFQNNGVVDDSQLPKDRFSAERLKGVDSTLKIQPAKLEDSAVYLCASSMGLAEFKYFGPGTRLTVL.

This chain connects TRBV13 to TRBJ2-1, with 7 positions matching TRBD2. Germline CDR1 is PRHDT and CDR2 is FYEKMQ (reference sequence). The CDR3 length is 16 residues. V gave up 1 base and J gave up 12 bases; unmatched junction bases: 15. CDR3 DNA sequence: TGTGCCAGCAGCTTAGCCGGGGAGGGTCGCCCACCGGTGCAGTTCTTC. It yields the protein CASSLAGEGRPPVQFF.

This clone showed up just a few times. This chain joins TRBV5-4 and TRBJ1-2; D gene unclear. Germline assignment: CDR1 SGHNT and CDR2 YYREEE (reference sequence). The V and J ends lost 5 bases and 1 base respectively, with 9 bases between them. The length of the CDR3 is 13 residues. CDR3 DNA sequence: TGTGCCAGCAGTCGACAAAATAACTATGGCTACACCTTC. Translation: CASSRQNNYGYTF.

The chain links TRBV15 to TRBJ2-1; TRBD2 is a possible D gene (6 bases). This CDR3 contains 14 residues. CDR1 and CDR2 from the germline V gene are LNHNV and YYDKDF (reference sequence). Trimming cost V 4 bases and J 3 bases, with 10 bases left between them. In DNA form, the CDR3 reads TGTGCCACCAGCACGCGGGGCCACTACAATGAGCAGTTCTTC. This encodes CATSTRGHYNEQFF. The full variable domain, rest sourced from reference TRBV15 and TRBJ2-1, is DAMVIQNPRYQVTQFGKPVTLSCSQTLNHNVMYWYQQKSSQAPKLLFHYYDKDFNNEADTPDNFQSRRPNTSFCFLDIRSPGLGDTAMYLCATSTRGHYNEQFFGPGTRLTVL.

About this clone: This same CDR3 is encoded by further DNA sequences in the sample. The rearrangement joins TRBV7-2 to TRBJ2-2; possible D gene TRBD1, 6 bases. V was pared by 6 bases and J by 6 bases, with 17 bases between. The CDR3 extends over 15 amino acids. Germline lookup yields CDR1 SGHTA and CDR2 FQGNSA. This CDR3 reads CASREAGAASGELFF. CDR3 DNA: TGTGCCAGCAGGGAAGCAGGGGCCGCCTCCGGGGAGCTGTTTTTT.

This clone was observed a handful of times. V and J are TRBV7-3 and TRBJ2-2; D is possibly TRBD1 (7 bases). Germline values: CDR1 SGHTA, CDR2 FQGTGA. The CDR3 is 15 residues long. V was clipped by 6 bases and J by 5 bases, with 16 bases between them. DNA for the CDR3: TGTGCCAGCAGGATCACAGGGGAGGCGACCGGGGAGCTGTTTTTT. It is translated as CASRITGEATGELFF.

This chain connects TRBV7-9 to TRBJ2-3, with 13 bases that match TRBD2. The V gene's germline CDR1 is SEHNR and CDR2 FQNEAQ (reference sequence). J lost 2 bases, V lost 8 bases, and 7 bases had no gene match. The CDR3 totals 16 residues. CDR3 sequence (DNA): TGTGCCAGCTTTCGGACTAGCGGGAGTTCCACAGATACGCAGTATTTT. It codes for CASFRTSGSSTDTQYF.

Remarks on this clone: At one of its ends the junction is not consistent with the germline gene, which may arise from a read error. The chain has TRBV28 and TRBJ1-3; D gene unclear. Per the germline V gene, CDR1 is MDHEN and CDR2 is SYDVKM. The CDR3 sequence is 15 residues long. The CDR3 protein is CASSLSFSSGNTIYF. Here the CDR3 DNA reads TGTGCCAGCAGCTTATCTTTTAGCTCTGGAAACACCATATATTTT.

This clone was seen a single time. The chain recombines TRBV2 with TRBJ2-2; 9 nucleotides agree with TRBD2. The CDR3 spans 15 residues. Trimming removed 7 bases from V and 1 base from J; junction bases left unmatched: 4. Germline-derived CDR1 and CDR2 are SNHLY and FYNNEI. The CDR3 reads CASMSTSGNTGELFF. The DNA for the CDR3 is TGTGCCAGCATGTCGACTAGCGGGAACACCGGGGAGCTGTTTTTT.

The genes are TRBV7-2 and TRBJ1-1, with 7 positions matching TRBD1. Germline V gene lookup returns CDR1 SGHTA and CDR2 FQGNSA. The CDR3 spans 15 residues. Trimming took 0 bases from V and 6 from J; bases not matched to a gene: 7. CDR3 region: CASSLAPGQASEAFF. CDR3 bases: TGTGCCAGCAGCTTAGCGCCCGGACAGGCCTCTGAAGCTTTCTTT.